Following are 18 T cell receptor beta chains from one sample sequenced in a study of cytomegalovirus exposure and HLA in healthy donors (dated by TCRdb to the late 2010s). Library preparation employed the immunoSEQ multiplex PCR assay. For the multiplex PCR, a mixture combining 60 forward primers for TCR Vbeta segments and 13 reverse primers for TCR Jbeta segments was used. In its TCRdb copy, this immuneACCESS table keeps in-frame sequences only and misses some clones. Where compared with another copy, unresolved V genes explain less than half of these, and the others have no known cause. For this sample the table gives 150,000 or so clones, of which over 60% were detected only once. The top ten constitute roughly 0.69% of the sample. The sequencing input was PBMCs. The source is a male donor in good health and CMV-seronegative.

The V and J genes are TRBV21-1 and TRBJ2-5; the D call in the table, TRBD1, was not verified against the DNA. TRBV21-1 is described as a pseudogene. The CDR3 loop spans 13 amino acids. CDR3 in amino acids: CASSLPGKETQYF. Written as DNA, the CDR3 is TGTGCCAGCAGCCTCCCAGGGAAAGAGACCCAGTACTTC.

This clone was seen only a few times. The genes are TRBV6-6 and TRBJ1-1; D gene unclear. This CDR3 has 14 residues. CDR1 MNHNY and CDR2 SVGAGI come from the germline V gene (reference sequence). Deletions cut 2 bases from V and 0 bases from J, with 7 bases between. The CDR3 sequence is CASSYPEMNTEAFF. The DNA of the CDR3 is TGTGCCAGCAGTTACCCAGAAATGAACACTGAAGCTTTCTTT.

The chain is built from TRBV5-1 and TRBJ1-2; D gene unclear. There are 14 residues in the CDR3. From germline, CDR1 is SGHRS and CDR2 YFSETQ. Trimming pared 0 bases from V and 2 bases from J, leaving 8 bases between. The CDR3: CASSLDPGNYGYTF. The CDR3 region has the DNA TGCGCCAGCAGCTTGGATCCGGGGAACTATGGCTACACCTTC.

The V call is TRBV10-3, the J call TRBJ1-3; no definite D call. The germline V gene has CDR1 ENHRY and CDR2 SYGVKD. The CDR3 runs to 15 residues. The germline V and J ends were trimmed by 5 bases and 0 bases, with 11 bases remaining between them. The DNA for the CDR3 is TGTGCCATCAGTAATACTGGCGGCTCTGGAAACACCATATATTTT. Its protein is CAISNTGGSGNTIYF.

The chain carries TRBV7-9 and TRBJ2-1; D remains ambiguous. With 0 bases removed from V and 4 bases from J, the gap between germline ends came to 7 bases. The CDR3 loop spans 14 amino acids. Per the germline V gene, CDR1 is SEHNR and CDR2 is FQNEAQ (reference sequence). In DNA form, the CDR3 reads TGTGCCAGCAGCTTAGCCGGGTCTTACAATGAGCAGTTCTTC. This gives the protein CASSLAGSYNEQFF.

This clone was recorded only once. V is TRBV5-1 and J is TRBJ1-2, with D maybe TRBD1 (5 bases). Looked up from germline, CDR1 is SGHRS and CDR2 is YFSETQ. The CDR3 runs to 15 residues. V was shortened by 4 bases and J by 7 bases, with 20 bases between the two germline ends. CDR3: CASSLDLDKSGGYTF. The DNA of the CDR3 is TGCGCCAGCAGCCTGGACCTGGACAAATCCGGTGGCTACACCTTC. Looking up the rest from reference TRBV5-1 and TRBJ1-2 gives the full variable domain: KAGVTQTPRYLIKTRGQQVTLSCSPISGHRSVSWYQQTPGQGLQFLFEYFSETQRNKGNFPGRFSGRQFSNSRSEMNVSTLELGDSALYLCASSLDLDKSGGYTFGSGTRLTVV.

In DNA form, the CDR3 reads TGTGCCAGCAGCCCTTGGACAGGGGCAGGGGCTACGCAGTATTTT. It codes for CASSPWTGAGATQYF. The chain has TRBV11-2 and TRBJ2-3; the match to TRBD1 covers 9 bases. After removal of 5 bases from V and 8 bases from J, the junction contained 11 bases not matched to a gene. The CDR3 sequence is 15 residues long. Germline CDR1 reads SGHAT; CDR2 reads FQNNGV.

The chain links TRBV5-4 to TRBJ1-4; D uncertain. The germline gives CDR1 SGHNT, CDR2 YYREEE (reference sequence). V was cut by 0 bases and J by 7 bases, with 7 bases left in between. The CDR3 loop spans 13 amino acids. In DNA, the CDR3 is TGTGCCAGCAGCTTGGCGCGGGGTGAAAAACTGTTTTTT. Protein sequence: CASSLARGEKLFF.

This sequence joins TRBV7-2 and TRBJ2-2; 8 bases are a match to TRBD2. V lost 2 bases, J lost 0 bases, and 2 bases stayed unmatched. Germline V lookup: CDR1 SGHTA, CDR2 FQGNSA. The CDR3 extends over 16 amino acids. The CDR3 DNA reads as TGTGCCAGCAGCTTACTTAGCGGGGCGAACACCGGGGAGCTGTTTTTT. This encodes CASSLLSGANTGELFF. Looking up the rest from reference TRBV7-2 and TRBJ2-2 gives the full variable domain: GAGVSQSPSNKVTEKGKDVELRCDPISGHTALYWYRQSLGQGLEFLIYFQGNSAPDKSGLPSDRFSAERTGGSVSTLTIQRTQQEDSAVYLCASSLLSGANTGELFFGEGSRLTVL.

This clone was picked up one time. CDR3 DNA: TGCGCCAGCAGCCAAGATATCGGGGAGGGGGAGACCCAGTACTTC. This translates into CASSQDIGEGETQYF. This rearrangement joins TRBV4-1 to TRBJ2-5, with 7 bases matching TRBD2. The junction had 6 bases not matched to a gene; V was cut back by 0 bases and J by 5 bases. The V gene's germline CDR1 is MGHRA and CDR2 YSYEKL. The CDR3 contains 15 residues.

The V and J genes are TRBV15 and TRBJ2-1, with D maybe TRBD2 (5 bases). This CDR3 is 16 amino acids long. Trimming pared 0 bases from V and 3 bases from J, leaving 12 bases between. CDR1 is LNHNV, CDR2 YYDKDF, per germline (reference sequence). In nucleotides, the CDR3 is TGTGCCACCAGCAGAGATGGAGGAGAGGACTACAATGAGCAGTTCTTC. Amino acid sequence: CATSRDGGEDYNEQFF.

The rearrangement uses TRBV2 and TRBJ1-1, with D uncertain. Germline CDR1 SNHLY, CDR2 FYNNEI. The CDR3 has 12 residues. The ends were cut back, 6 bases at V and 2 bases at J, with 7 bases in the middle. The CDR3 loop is CASSPSNTEAFF. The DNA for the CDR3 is TGTGCCAGCAGCCCTAGTAACACTGAAGCTTTCTTT.

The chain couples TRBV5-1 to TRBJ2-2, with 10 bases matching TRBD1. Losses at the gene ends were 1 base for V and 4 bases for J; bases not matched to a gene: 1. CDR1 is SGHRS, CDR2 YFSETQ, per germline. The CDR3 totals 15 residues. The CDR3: CASSLRDRGTGELFF. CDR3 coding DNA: TGCGCCAGCAGCTTGAGGGACAGGGGCACCGGGGAGCTGTTTTTT.

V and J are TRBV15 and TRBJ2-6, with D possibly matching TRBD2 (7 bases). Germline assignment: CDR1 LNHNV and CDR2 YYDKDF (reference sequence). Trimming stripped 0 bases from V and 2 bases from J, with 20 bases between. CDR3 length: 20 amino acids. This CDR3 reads CATSRDSIDLGGPGANVLTF. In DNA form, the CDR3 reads TGTGCCACCAGCAGAGATTCGATCGACCTGGGGGGGCCTGGGGCCAACGTCCTGACTTTC.

CDR3 bases: TGTGCCAGCAGCCCGGGACTAGCCCTCAATGAGCAGTTCTTC. Protein: CASSPGLALNEQFF. This chain connects TRBV7-9 to TRBJ2-1, with 9 positions matching TRBD2. After removal of 5 bases from V and 6 bases from J, the junction contained 5 bases not matched to a gene. The CDR3 is 14 amino acids. Per germline, CDR1 SEHNR and CDR2 FQNEAQ (reference sequence).

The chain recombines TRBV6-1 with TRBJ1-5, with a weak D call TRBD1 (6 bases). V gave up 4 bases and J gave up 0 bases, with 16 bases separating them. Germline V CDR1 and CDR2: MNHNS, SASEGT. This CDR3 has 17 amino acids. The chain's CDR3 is CASSGLSRTASNQPQHF. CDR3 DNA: TGTGCCAGCAGTGGTCTATCCCGGACAGCTAGCAATCAGCCCCAGCATTTT.

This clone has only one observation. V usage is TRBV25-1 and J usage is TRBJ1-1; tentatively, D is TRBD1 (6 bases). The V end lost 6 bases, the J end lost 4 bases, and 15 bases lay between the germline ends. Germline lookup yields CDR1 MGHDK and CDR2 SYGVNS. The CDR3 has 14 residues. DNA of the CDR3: TGTGCCAGCAGCTCGACAGGAGGCGGCACTGAAGCTTTCTTT. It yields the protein CASSSTGGGTEAFF. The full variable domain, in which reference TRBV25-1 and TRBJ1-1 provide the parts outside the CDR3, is EADIYQTPRYLVIGTGKKITLECSQTMGHDKMYWYQQDPGMELHLIHYSYGVNSTEKGDLSSESTVSRIRTEHFPLTLESARPSHTSQYLCASSSTGGGTEAFFGQGTRLTVV.

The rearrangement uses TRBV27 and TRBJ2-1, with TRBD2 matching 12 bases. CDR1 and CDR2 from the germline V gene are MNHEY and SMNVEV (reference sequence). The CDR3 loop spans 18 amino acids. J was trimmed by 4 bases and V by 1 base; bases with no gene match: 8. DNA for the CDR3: TGTGCCAGCAGTTTATTCTGGACTAGCGGGGATCAATACAATGAGCAGTTCTTC. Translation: CASSLFWTSGDQYNEQFF.